These 31 T cell receptor beta chains were sequenced from one sample in a study of T-cell reconstitution after alpha-beta-depleted transplantation in children. A TCRbeta library incorporating unique molecular identifiers was prepared. TCRdb independently ran MiXCR on the PCR reads; one entry per CDR3 protein. This table has about 610,000 distinct CDR3 sequences, roughly a tenth appearing once. Sample: PBMCs from the stem cell graft donor, taken from the stem cell graft. The receptors were gathered from a human donor who donated a stem cell graft to a child with acute myeloid leukemia.

The V call is TRBV29-1, the J call TRBJ2-7; 8 bases map to TRBD1. V lost 5 bases and J lost 0; bases outside the gene matches: 3. Germline V CDR1 and CDR2: SQVTM, ANQGSEA. This CDR3 contains 13 residues. For the CDR3, the DNA is TGCAGCGTTAGGACAGGGAACTCCTACGAGCAGTACTTC. This codes for CSVRTGNSYEQYF.

The chain employs TRBV7-2 and TRBJ2-7, with TRBD2 matching over 8 bases. This CDR3 region has 17 residues. Germline CDR1 is SGHTA and CDR2 is FQGNSA. The V segment lost 7 bases and the J segment 4 bases; nucleotides outside the gene matches: 18. The CDR3 DNA reads as TGTGCCAGCACCTTCGAAGCAGGCCCACTAGCGGTTTACGAGCAGTACTTC. Amino acids: CASTFEAGPLAVYEQYF.

In this sample, this clonotype turned up a few times. Written as DNA, the CDR3 is TGTGCCAGCAGCCGGACTAGCGGGAGCCATGAGCAGTTCTTC. It encodes CASSRTSGSHEQFF. This chain uses TRBV11-2 with TRBJ2-1; 13 bases fit TRBD2. Per the germline V gene, CDR1 is SGHAT and CDR2 is FQNNGV. V was clipped by 5 bases and J by 8 bases; unmatched bases: 3. The CDR3 totals 14 residues.

This clonotype occurred many times. The chain uses TRBV5-1 and TRBJ2-1; 7 nucleotides align to TRBD2. V lost 2 bases to trimming and J lost 7 bases; unmatched junction nucleotides: 3. CDR3 length equals 13 residues. CDR1 is SGHRS, CDR2 YFSETQ, per germline. The CDR3 region has the DNA TGCGCCAGCAGCTTAGGGACTACAAATGAGCAGTTCTTC. Translating gives CASSLGTTNEQFF.

This clonotype was seen many times. J is TRBJ1-3 and V is TRBV4-2; TRBD1 might be the D (5 bases). CDR3 length: 16 amino acids. Germline CDR1 is LGHNA and CDR2 is YNFKEQ. Trimming took off 4 bases at V and 2 bases at J, with 15 bases between the two ends. CDR3 coding DNA: TGTGCCAGCAGCCGTGGAGGGGCACAAGCTGGAAACACCATATATTTT. This gives the protein CASSRGGAQAGNTIYF.

This clonotype was found a few times. The chain recombines TRBV29-1 with TRBJ2-2; 8 bases align to TRBD1. CDR1 is SQVTM, CDR2 ANQGSEA, per germline. The CDR3 runs to 15 residues. The trim removed 7 bases at V and 5 bases at J, leaving 12 bases unmatched. The CDR3 reads CSAMTGEGWTGELFF. The CDR3, as DNA: TGCAGCGCAATGACAGGGGAAGGTTGGACCGGGGAGCTGTTTTTT.

This clonotype was detected a few times. The chain employs TRBV15 and TRBJ2-7, with a weak D call TRBD1 (7 bases). The CDR3 length is 14 residues. The germline V gene encodes CDR1 LNHNV and CDR2 YYDKDF (reference sequence). V gave up 5 bases and J gave up 1 base, with 12 bases separating them. The CDR3 nucleotides are TGTGCCACCAGCCCGCGGGACAGTTCCTACGAGCAGTACTTC. It specifies CATSPRDSSYEQYF.

This clonotype came up once. J is TRBJ2-3 and V is TRBV9, with D possibly being TRBD2 (5 bases). The germline CDR1 and CDR2 sequences are SGDLS and YYNGEE. The CDR3 contains 15 residues. V was trimmed by 0 bases and J by 0 bases, leaving 8 bases between them. The CDR3 spells CASSVEERSTDTQYF. CDR3 DNA: TGTGCCAGCAGCGTAGAGGAGCGGAGCACAGATACGCAGTATTTT. Filled out from reference TRBV9 and TRBJ2-3, the complete variable domain reads DSGVTQTPKHLITATGQRVTLRCSPRSGDLSVYWYQQSLDQGLQFLIQYYNGEERAKGNILERFSAQQFPDLHSELNLSSLELGDSALYFCASSVEERSTDTQYFGPGTRLTVL.

This clonotype was seen many times. This sequence joins TRBV3-1 and TRBJ2-7, with D uncertain. Trimming pared 6 bases from V and 4 bases from J, leaving 16 bases between. The germline V gene has CDR1 LGHDT and CDR2 YNNKEL (reference sequence). The CDR3 length is 14 residues. Here the CDR3 reads CASRGGALFYEQYF. The CDR3, as DNA: TGTGCCAGCAGGGGCGGAGCGCTCTTTTACGAGCAGTACTTC.

This clonotype appeared many times. The V gene is TRBV4-2, the J gene TRBJ1-5; D unclear. The CDR3 loop spans 17 amino acids. Germline loops: CDR1 LGHNA, CDR2 YNFKEQ. Trimming stripped 1 base from V and 0 bases from J, with 13 bases between. The CDR3: CASSQGSGLASNQPQHF. CDR3 DNA: TGTGCCAGCAGCCAAGGCTCCGGACTAGCTAGCAATCAGCCCCAGCATTTT.

This clonotype has a handful of counts. This chain connects TRBV29-1 to TRBJ2-3, with D unresolved. Germline-derived CDR1 and CDR2 are SQVTM and ANQGSEA. With 5 bases removed from V and 3 bases from J, the gap between germline ends came to 18 bases. The CDR3 loop spans 15 amino acids. The CDR3 DNA reads TGCAGCGTTACTCTTCCTTCATCCCGGACAGATACGCAGTATTTT. This gives the protein CSVTLPSSRTDTQYF.

The chain links TRBV25-1 to TRBJ2-5, with a tentative D call TRBD2 (5 bases). V dropped 3 bases and J dropped 5 bases, with 7 bases sitting between them. Germline assignment: CDR1 MGHDK and CDR2 SYGVNS. There are 12 residues in the CDR3. The CDR3 spells CASSDPGETQYF. CDR3 nucleotides: TGTGCCAGCAGTGACCCGGGGGAGACCCAGTACTTC.

This clonotype was picked up a small number of times. The chain is built from TRBV11-3 and TRBJ2-7; D perhaps matches TRBD1 (5 bases). The CDR3 has 15 residues. Deletions cut 0 bases from V and 2 bases from J, with 11 bases between. Germline CDR1 SGHNT, CDR2 YENEEA. This CDR3 reads CASSLEAGPTYEQYF. CDR3 nucleotide sequence: TGTGCCAGCAGCTTAGAGGCAGGGCCCACCTACGAGCAGTACTTC.

This clonotype was seen a handful of times. This chain connects TRBV28 to TRBJ2-6, with TRBD1 as a possible D gene (6 bases). This CDR3 comprises 15 residues. The V gene's germline CDR1 is MDHEN and CDR2 SYDVKM. Trimming shortened V by 6 bases and J by 8 bases, and 17 bases separated the two germline ends. Here the CDR3 reads CASSTGISHPNVLTF. As DNA, the CDR3 is TGTGCCAGCAGCACAGGGATCTCTCATCCCAACGTCCTGACTTTC.

This clonotype was counted ten times or more. J is TRBJ2-3 and V is TRBV29-1, with D maybe TRBD1 (5 bases). Between the trimmed V and J ends, which lost 1 base and 6 bases, there was a span of 14 bases. The germline V gene encodes CDR1 SQVTM and CDR2 ANQGSEA. CDR3 length: 14 amino acids. CDR3 sequence reads: CSVEGSRHRDTQYF. The DNA for the CDR3 is TGCAGCGTTGAAGGTAGCAGGCACAGGGATACGCAGTATTTT.

The chain is built from TRBV25-1 and TRBJ2-5; D remains ambiguous. V was shortened by 7 bases and J by 4 bases, with 10 bases between the two germline ends. Germline-derived CDR1 and CDR2 are MGHDK and SYGVNS. This CDR3 comprises 12 residues. The CDR3: CASTPWGETQYF. CDR3 in DNA: TGTGCCAGCACCCCATGGGGAGAGACCCAGTACTTC.

The gene calls are TRBV12-3 or TRBV12-4 and TRBJ2-2; the D gene is possibly TRBD2 (6 bases). The CDR3 sequence is 16 residues long. Trimming pared 9 bases from V and 1 base from J, leaving 18 bases between. The CDR3 is CASQSFGSGNTGELFF. CDR3 DNA: TGTGCCAGTCAGAGCTTCGGGAGCGGGAACACCGGGGAGCTGTTTTTT.

This clonotype was observed a few times. This chain joins TRBV28 and TRBJ1-2, with TRBD1 as a possible D gene (5 bases). The CDR3 extends over 15 amino acids. Per germline, CDR1 MDHEN and CDR2 SYDVKM. The V end was cut by 5 bases, the J end by 8 bases, with 21 bases between. Here the CDR3 reads CASSPASEGIRGYTF. The CDR3 bases are TGTGCCAGCAGTCCCGCAAGCGAGGGGATTAGGGGCTACACCTTC.

The chain couples TRBV18 to TRBJ1-1; TRBD1 matches 9 bases. This CDR3 has 14 amino acids. Per the germline V gene, CDR1 is KGHSH and CDR2 is LQKENI. J gave up 1 base and V 8 bases, and 5 bases lay outside the gene matches. The chain's CDR3 is CASLPGQGNTEAFF. The CDR3 DNA follows: TGTGCCAGCCTACCGGGACAGGGGAACACTGAAGCTTTCTTT.

This sequence joins TRBV20-1 and TRBJ2-3, with D perhaps matching TRBD1 (5 bases). Trimming shortened V by 4 bases and J by 4 bases, and 18 bases separated the two germline ends. The CDR3 has 15 amino acids. Germline V gene lookup returns CDR1 DFQATT and CDR2 SNEGSKA (reference sequence). CDR3 region: CSAISRRGRADTQYF. The DNA for the CDR3 is TGCAGTGCTATCTCACGAAGGGGCAGAGCAGATACGCAGTATTTT.

This clonotype was observed a few times. The chain couples TRBV5-1 to TRBJ2-3; 9 nucleotides align to TRBD1. The J segment lost 0 bases and the V segment lost 4 bases, leaving 9 bases of the junction unmatched. The CDR3 covers 17 residues. Germline values: CDR1 SGHRS, CDR2 YFSETQ. CDR3 DNA: TGCGCCAGCAGCCTTCAACCGGGACAGGGAAGCACAGATACGCAGTATTTT. It is translated as CASSLQPGQGSTDTQYF.

This clonotype was counted a few times. The gene calls are TRBV7-8 and TRBJ2-3; 8 bases map to TRBD1. This CDR3 has 13 amino acids. V gave up 5 bases and J gave up 11 bases; unmatched junction bases: 9. Germline CDR1 and CDR2: SGHVS and FQNEAQ. The CDR3 spells CASSPVPGTGQYF. CDR3 DNA sequence: TGTGCCAGCAGCCCGGTCCCCGGGACAGGGCAGTATTTT.

This clonotype was observed a few times. The chain is built from TRBV29-1 and TRBJ2-3, with D perhaps matching TRBD1 or TRBD2 (5 bases each). Per the germline V gene, CDR1 is SQVTM and CDR2 is ANQGSEA. Trimming left V 3 bases short and J 0 bases short, with 25 bases between. This CDR3 has 19 amino acids. The CDR3: CSVDFIVGPGAISTDTQYF. The CDR3 DNA is TGCAGCGTTGATTTTATCGTTGGACCCGGGGCGATAAGCACAGATACGCAGTATTTT.

This clonotype has ten or more counts. The V and J genes are TRBV12-3 or TRBV12-4 and TRBJ1-3; a possible D gene is TRBD1 (6 bases). The CDR3 sequence is 14 residues long. V shed 4 bases and J shed 2 bases, with 9 bases lying between them. CDR3 protein: CASSSGATGNTIYF. DNA for the CDR3: TGTGCCAGCAGTTCAGGGGCGACTGGAAACACCATATATTTT.

In its sample, this clonotype was seen a few times. The chain couples TRBV15 to TRBJ2-1; 10 bases are shared with TRBD2. Per germline, CDR1 LNHNV and CDR2 YYDKDF (reference sequence). The CDR3 is 16 amino acids. V lost 8 bases and J lost 2; bases outside the gene matches: 9. The CDR3 sequence: CATLLWSGRAYNEQFF. The CDR3 nucleotides are TGTGCCACCCTCCTGTGGAGCGGGAGGGCCTACAATGAGCAGTTCTTC.

This clonotype was found many times. V is TRBV10-3 and J is TRBJ1-1, with D perhaps matching TRBD1 (5 bases). With 10 bases removed from V and 6 bases from J, the gap between germline ends came to 15 bases. The CDR3 has 12 amino acids. The germline CDR1 and CDR2 sequences are ENHRY and SYGVKD. The CDR3 DNA reads TGTGCCACCACCCTCGACAGAGCTGAAGCTTTCTTT. Its translation: CATTLDRAEAFF.

This clonotype was seen repeatedly, ten times or more. This chain connects TRBV29-1 to TRBJ2-3, with D possibly being TRBD1 or TRBD2 (6 bases each). V lost 7 bases, J lost 0 bases, and 11 bases lay in between. The CDR3 runs to 13 residues. The germline gives CDR1 SQVTM, CDR2 ANQGSEA. Written as DNA, the CDR3 is TGCAGCGGGGGGGCGGCTAGCACAGATACGCAGTATTTT. Its protein product is CSGGAASTDTQYF.

This rearrangement joins TRBV4-3 to TRBJ2-1; D gene unclear. V dropped 4 bases and J dropped 11 bases, with 6 bases sitting between them. CDR1 LGHNA and CDR2 YSLEER come from the germline V gene. CDR3 size: 10 residues. CDR3 sequence reads: CASSRPKQFF. The CDR3 bases are TGCGCCAGCAGCCGGCCCAAGCAGTTCTTC.

This clonotype has just a few counts. CDR3 residues: CASSLEGSGRFYEQFF. The CDR3 nucleotides read TGCGCCAGCAGCTTGGAGGGTAGCGGGAGATTTTATGAGCAGTTCTTC. The chain couples TRBV5-1 to TRBJ2-1; 9 nucleotides line up with TRBD2. Germline V gene lookup returns CDR1 SGHRS and CDR2 YFSETQ. V lost 0 bases, J lost 8 bases, and 9 bases stayed unmatched. CDR3 length: 16 residues.

Many counts were recorded for this clonotype. The V and J genes are TRBV27 and TRBJ2-3; weak D call: TRBD1 (6 bases). This CDR3 region has 16 residues. V was clipped by 1 base and J by 0 bases, with 11 bases between them. Looked up from germline, CDR1 is MNHEY and CDR2 is SMNVEV (reference sequence). In DNA form, the CDR3 reads TGTGCCAGCAGTTTATTCGCAGGGGCTAGCACAGATACGCAGTATTTT. Encoded protein: CASSLFAGASTDTQYF.

V is TRBV6-5 and J is TRBJ2-1; 11 nucleotides align to TRBD1. The germline V gene has CDR1 MNHEY and CDR2 SVGAGI. The CDR3 covers 14 residues. V shed 4 bases and J 7 bases; nucleotides not matched to a gene: 3. The CDR3 region is CASSWDRGKNEQFF. CDR3 coding DNA: TGTGCCAGCAGTTGGGACAGGGGGAAGAATGAGCAGTTCTTC.